The following is a TCR beta chain sequence with its context. No antigen is known for it. This entry comes from a study of identical twins. MiXCR, applied by TCRdb to the 5' RACE reads, yields one record per CDR3 protein. The sample shows roughly 470,000 distinct CDR3 sequences, about 13% of them seen only once. Everyone who donated was a healthy Caucasian. Study outcomes and limitations: Excess twin sharing in beta out-of-frame sequences was weaker.

Per germline, CDR1 SGHVS and CDR2 FQNEAQ. The junction had 1 base not matched to a gene; V was cut back by 6 bases and J by 5 bases. The CDR3 is 12 amino acids. These data were also reused for a study on yellow fever vaccine responses in identical twins.

The chain is built from TRBV7-8 and TRBJ2-1; 7 nucleotides align to TRBD2. The source of this sequence is a woman aged 18-35 years in good health. Sequences were obtained from CD4+ T cells sorted from blood. This chain's CDR3 is CASRGGDNEQFF. The CDR3 region has the DNA TGTGCCAGCAGGGGGGGGGACAATGAGCAGTTCTTC.